This TCR beta chain was sequenced in a study of control samples from healthy donors and cancer patients. Sequencing used immunoSEQ multiplex PCR; TCRdb keeps in-frame clones, though not all of them. The profile shows tens of thousands of clones, 84% of them singletons. The CDR3 has 14 residues. CDR1 and CDR2 (germline): SGHNT, YYREEE (reference sequence). The ends lost 3 bases at V and 7 bases at J; junction bases unmatched: 2. The clonotype originates from a woman in her fifties or sixties with lung cancer. Material: PBMCs. This rearrangement joins TRBV5-4 to TRBJ1-6; 9 bases fit TRBD1. CDR3 coding DNA: TGTGCCAGCAGCTCCGGGACAGGGAATTCACCCCTCCACTTT. This codes for CASSSGTGNSPLHF.